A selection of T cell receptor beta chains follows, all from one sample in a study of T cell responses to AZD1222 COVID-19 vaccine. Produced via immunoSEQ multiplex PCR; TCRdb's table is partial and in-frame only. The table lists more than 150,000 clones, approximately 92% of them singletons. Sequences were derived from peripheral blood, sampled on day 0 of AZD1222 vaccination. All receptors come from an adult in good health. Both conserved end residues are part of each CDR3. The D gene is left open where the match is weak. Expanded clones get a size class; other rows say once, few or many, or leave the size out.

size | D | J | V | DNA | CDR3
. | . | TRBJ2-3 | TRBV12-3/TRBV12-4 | TGTGCCAGCAGTTTAGGGACGGGAGATACGCAGTATTTT | CASSLGTGDTQYF
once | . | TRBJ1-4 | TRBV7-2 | TGTGCCAGCAGCTTAGAAGGGGGATCTGAAAAACTGTTTTTT | CASSLEGGSEKLFF
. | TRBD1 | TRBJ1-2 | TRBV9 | TGTGCCAGCAGCGTAAACCGGGACAGGGGGCTGGTAGGTGGCTACACCTTC | CASSVNRDRGLVGGYTF
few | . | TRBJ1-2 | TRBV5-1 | TGCGCCAGCAGCTTGGGGGCGGGTATGGACTATGGCTACACCTTC | CASSLGAGMDYGYTF
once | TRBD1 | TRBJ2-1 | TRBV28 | TGTGCCAGCAGTTTAGGGGACAGGAATGACAATGAGCAGTTCTTC | CASSLGDRNDNEQFF
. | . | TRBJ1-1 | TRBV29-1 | TGCAGCGTTGTAGGGACCCTCGGAGCTTTCTTT | CSVVGTLGAFF
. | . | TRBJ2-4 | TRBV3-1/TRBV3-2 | TGTGCCAGCAGCCAAGTGGAGGGGGGAAACATTCAGTACTTC | CASSQVEGGNIQYF
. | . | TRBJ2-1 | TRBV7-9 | TGTGCCAGCAGCCCAGGTGGGACTGTGAAGAATGAGCAGTTCTTC | CASSPGGTVKNEQFF
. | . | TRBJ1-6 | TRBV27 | TGTGCCAGCAGTTTTCAGGGGATTAATTCACCCCTCCACTTT | CASSFQGINSPLHF
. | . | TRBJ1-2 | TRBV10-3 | TGTGCCTCGTGGGACCGCTATGGCTACACCTTC | CASWDRYGYTF
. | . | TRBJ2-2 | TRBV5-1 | TGCGCCAGCAGCTCATCAGGGGTCGGGACCGGGGAGCTGTTTTTT | CASSSSGVGTGELFF
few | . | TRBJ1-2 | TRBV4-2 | TGTGCCAGCAGCCAAGATATCTCGGGTGGGTCCGGCTATGGCTACACCTTC | CASSQDISGGSGYGYTF
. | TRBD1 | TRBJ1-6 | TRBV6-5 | TGTGCCAGCAGTTACTCCTTAGACAGGGTTAGTTCACCCCTCCACTTT | CASSYSLDRVSSPLHF
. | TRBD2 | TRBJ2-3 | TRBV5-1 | TGCGCCAGCAGCCCCCGGGGCGGGAGGTTCACAGATACGCAGTATTTT | CASSPRGGRFTDTQYF
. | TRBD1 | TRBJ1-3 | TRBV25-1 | TGTGCCAGCAGTGAGGCCGAGACAGGGGTAAACACCATATATTTT | CASSEAETGVNTIYF
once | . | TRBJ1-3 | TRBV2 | TGTGCCAGCAGGAGGGGTGCTGGAAACACCATATATTTT | CASRRGAGNTIYF
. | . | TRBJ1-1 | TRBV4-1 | TGCGCCAGCAGCCAAGGGACTGAAGCTTTCTTT | CASSQGTEAFF
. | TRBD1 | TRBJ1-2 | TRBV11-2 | TGTGCCAGCAGCGGAAGGGACAGGGTGATCTATGGCTACACCTTC | CASSGRDRVIYGYTF
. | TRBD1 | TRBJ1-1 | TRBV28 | TGTGCCAGCAGTTTGGGGACAGGATATAACACTGAAGCTTTCTTT | CASSLGTGYNTEAFF
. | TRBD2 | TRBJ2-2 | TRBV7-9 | TGTGCCAGCAGCTTCTTGGGGGGGACGAACACCGGGGAGCTGTTTTTT | CASSFLGGTNTGELFF
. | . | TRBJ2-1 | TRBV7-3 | TGTGCCAGCAGCTCCGCAGGGGTGGATGATGAGCAGTTCTTC | CASSSAGVDDEQFF
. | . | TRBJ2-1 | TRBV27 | TGTGCCAGCAGTTTATCGGGACTTTACAATGAGCAGTTCTTC | CASSLSGLYNEQFF
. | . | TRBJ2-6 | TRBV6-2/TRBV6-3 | TGTGCCAGCAGCCCTGACGGGGCTGGGGCCAACGTCCTGACTTTC | CASSPDGAGANVLTF
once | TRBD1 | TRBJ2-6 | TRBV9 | TGTGCCAGCAGCCATCACGCGGGACAGGGGGCGAGCTCTGGGGCCAACGTCCTGACTTTC | CASSHHAGQGASSGANVLTF
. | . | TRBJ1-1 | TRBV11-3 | TGTGCCAGCAGCTATAATATTACGGGGGGTGAGAACACTGAAGCTTTCTTT | CASSYNITGGENTEAFF
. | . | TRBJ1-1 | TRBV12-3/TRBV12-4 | TGTGCCAGCAGTTTCGATCTGGGTGAAGCTTTCTTT | CASSFDLGEAFF
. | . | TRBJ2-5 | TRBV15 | TGTGCCACCAGCAGGGACCGAGGGAAGGAGACCCAGTACTTC | CATSRDRGKETQYF
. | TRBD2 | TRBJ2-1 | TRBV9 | TGTGCCGGTGAACTCACTGCGGGGGGGAAGACCTACAATGAGCAGTTCTTC | CAGELTAGGKTYNEQFF
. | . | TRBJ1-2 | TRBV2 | TGTGCCAGACAGGTTGAGACGGACAGTATTAACTATGGCTACACCTTC | CARQVETDSINYGYTF
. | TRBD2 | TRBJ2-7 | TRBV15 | TGTGCCACCAGCAGAGAGACTAGCGGGACCTACGAGCAGTACTTC | CATSRETSGTYEQYF
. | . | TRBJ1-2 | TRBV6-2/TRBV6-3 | TGTGCCAGCAGCCTAGCCTCAGAGGGCTATGGCTACACCTTC | CASSLASEGYGYTF
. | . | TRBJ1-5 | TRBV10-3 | TGTGCCATCAGTGAAGGGAATCAGCCCCAGCATTTT | CAISEGNQPQHF
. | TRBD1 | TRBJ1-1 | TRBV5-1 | TGCGCCAGCAGCATAGGGGGCCACACTGAAGCTTTCTTT | CASSIGGHTEAFF
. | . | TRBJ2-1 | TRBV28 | TGTGCCAGCAGTTTAAGTGGAGGGTGGAGCATTAATGAGCAGTTCTTC | CASSLSGGWSINEQFF
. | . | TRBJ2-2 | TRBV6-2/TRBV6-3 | TGTGCCAGCAGTTCCACGGACACTACCCGGGAGCTGTTTTTT | CASSSTDTTRELFF
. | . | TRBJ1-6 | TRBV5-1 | TGCGCCAGCAGTTGGGAAAGGTCCTATAATTCACCCCTCCACTTT | CASSWERSYNSPLHF
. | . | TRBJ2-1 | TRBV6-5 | TGTGCCAGCAGTTCCCCCGGCAGGGGAAGTAATGAGCAGTTCTTC | CASSSPGRGSNEQFF
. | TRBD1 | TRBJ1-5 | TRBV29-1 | TGCAGCGTTTCGGTGCAGGGGGATCAGCCCCAGCATTTT | CSVSVQGDQPQHF
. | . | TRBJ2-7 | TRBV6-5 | TGTGCCAGCAGTTACTCTTCGGGAGTAACTTACGAGCAGTACTTC | CASSYSSGVTYEQYF
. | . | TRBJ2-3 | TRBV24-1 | TGTGCCACCAGTGATTCTGGGATGGGGACAGATACGCAGTATTTT | CATSDSGMGTDTQYF
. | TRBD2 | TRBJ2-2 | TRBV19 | TGTGCCAGTAGACGGACCCTAGCGGGGGCCTCCTCGAACACCGGGGAGCTGTTTTTT | CASRRTLAGASSNTGELFF
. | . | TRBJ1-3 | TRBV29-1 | TGCAGCGGCCGGACAGAGGGCACCATATATTTT | CSGRTEGTIYF
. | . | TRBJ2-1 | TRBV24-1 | TGTGCCACCAGTGGGGGGGCAGGGAGCTCCTACAATGAGCAGTTCTTC | CATSGGAGSSYNEQFF
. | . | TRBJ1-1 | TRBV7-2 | TGTGCCAGCAGCTTGGCTACCACTATTGAAGCTTTCTTT | CASSLATTIEAFF
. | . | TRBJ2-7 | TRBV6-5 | TGTGCCTGCATAGGGACTTCACTACGAGAGCAGTACTTC | CACIGTSLREQYF
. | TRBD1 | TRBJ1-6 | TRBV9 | TGTGCCAGCAGCGTAGGACAGGGGGCGAATAATTCACCCCTCCACTTT | CASSVGQGANNSPLHF
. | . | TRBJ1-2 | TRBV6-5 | TGTGCCAGCAGTAAGACAGTACAAAACTATGGCTACACCTTC | CASSKTVQNYGYTF
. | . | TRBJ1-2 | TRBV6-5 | TGTGCCAGCAGTCAGACTTGGGGGGGCGGCTATGGCTACACCTTC | CASSQTWGGGYGYTF
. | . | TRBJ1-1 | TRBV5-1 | TGCGCCAGCAGCGCGGGATTAATCGGGGGCGGCACTGAAGCTTTCTTT | CASSAGLIGGGTEAFF
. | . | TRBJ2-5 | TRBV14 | TGTGCCAGCAGCCAAGAGGGGAGACTGGTCGACCAAGAGACCCAGTACTTC | CASSQEGRLVDQETQYF
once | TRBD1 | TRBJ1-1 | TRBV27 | TGTGCCAGCAGTCCCGGACAGGACACTGAAGCTTTCTTT | CASSPGQDTEAFF